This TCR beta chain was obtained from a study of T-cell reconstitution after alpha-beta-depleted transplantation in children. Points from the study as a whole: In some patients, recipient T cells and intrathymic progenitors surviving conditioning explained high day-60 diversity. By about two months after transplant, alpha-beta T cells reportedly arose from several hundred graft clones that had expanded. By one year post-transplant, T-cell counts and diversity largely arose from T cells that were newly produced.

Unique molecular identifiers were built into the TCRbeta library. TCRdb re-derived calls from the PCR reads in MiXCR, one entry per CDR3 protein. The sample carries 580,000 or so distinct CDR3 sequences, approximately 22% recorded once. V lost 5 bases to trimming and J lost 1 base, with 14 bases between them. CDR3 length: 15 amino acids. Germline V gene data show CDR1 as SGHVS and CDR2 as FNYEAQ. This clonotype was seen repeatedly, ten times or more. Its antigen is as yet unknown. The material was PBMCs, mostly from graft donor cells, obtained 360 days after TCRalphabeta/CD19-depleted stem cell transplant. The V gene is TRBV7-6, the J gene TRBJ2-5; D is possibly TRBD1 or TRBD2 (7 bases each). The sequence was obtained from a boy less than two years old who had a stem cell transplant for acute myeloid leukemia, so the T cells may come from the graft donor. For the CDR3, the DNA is TGTGCCAGCAGCCAGGGGGGGATTGGCCAAGAGACCCAGTACTTC. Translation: CASSQGGIGQETQYF. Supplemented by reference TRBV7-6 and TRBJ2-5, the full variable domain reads GAGVSQSPRYKVTKRGQDVALRCDPISGHVSLYWYRQALGQGPEFLTYFNYEAQQDKSGLPNDRFSAERPEGSISTLTIQRTEQRDSAMYRCASSQGGIGQETQYFGPGTRLLVL.